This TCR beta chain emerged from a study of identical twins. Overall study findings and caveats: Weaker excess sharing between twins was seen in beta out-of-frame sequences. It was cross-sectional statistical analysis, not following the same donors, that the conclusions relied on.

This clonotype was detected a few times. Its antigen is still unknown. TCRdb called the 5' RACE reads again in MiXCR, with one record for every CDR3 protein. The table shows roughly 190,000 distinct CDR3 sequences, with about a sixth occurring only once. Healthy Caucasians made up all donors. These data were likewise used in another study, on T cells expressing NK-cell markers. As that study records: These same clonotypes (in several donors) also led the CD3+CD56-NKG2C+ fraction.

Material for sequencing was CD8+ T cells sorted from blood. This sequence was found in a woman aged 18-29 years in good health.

CDR3 residues: CASSSQGNNEQYF. Written as DNA, the CDR3 is TGTGCCAGCAGCTCTCAGGGAAACAACGAGCAGTACTTC. This chain uses TRBV9 with TRBJ2-7, with D maybe TRBD1 (5 bases). V was cut by 4 bases and J by 5 bases, with 13 bases left in between. The germline V gene has CDR1 SGDLS and CDR2 YYNGEE. There are 13 residues in the CDR3.